These 17 T cell receptor beta chains originate from one sample sequenced in a study of blood T cell repertoires in COVID-19. TCRdb keeps only in-frame clones here, not all; method: immunoSEQ multiplex PCR. The sample records 170,000 or so clones, roughly four fifths being singletons. Sequenced sample: peripheral blood. The receptor source for this set is a woman in her seventies with COVID-19, enrolled during active disease.

The V and J genes are TRBV4-3 and TRBJ1-3; the D is unclear. This CDR3 has 14 residues. V was cut by 1 base and J by 4 bases, with 8 bases left in between. Germline lookup yields CDR1 LGHNA and CDR2 YSLEER. DNA of the CDR3: TGCGCCAGCAGCCAAGTCGGAGGGGGAAACACCATATATTTT. As protein: CASSQVGGGNTIYF.

J is TRBJ1-1 and V is TRBV28; maybe TRBD1 (6 bases). The V and J ends lost 7 bases and 0 bases respectively, with 9 bases between them. Per germline, CDR1 MDHEN and CDR2 SYDVKM. The CDR3 length is 13 residues. The chain's CDR3 is CASKGVMNTEAFF. CDR3 in DNA: TGTGCCAGCAAGGGGGTAATGAACACTGAAGCTTTCTTT.

The count of this clone is one. The chain joins TRBV11-3 to TRBJ1-4; 7 bases are shared with TRBD1. The V segment lost 5 bases and the J segment 0 bases; nucleotides outside the gene matches: 18. This CDR3 has 20 amino acids. Germline CDR1 is SGHNT and CDR2 is YENEEA. CDR3 nucleotide sequence: TGTGCCAGCAGCGACGGTAGGGGACAGCCGACACCTGCAACTAATGAAAAACTGTTTTTT. This encodes CASSDGRGQPTPATNEKLFF. The complete variable domain, with remaining parts taken from reference TRBV11-3 and TRBJ1-4, reads EAGVVQSPRYKIIEKKQPVAFWCNPISGHNTLYWYLQNLGQGPELLIRYENEEAVDDSQLPKDRFSAERLKGVDSTLKIQPAELGDSAVYLCASSDGRGQPTPATNEKLFFGSGTQLSVL.

This chain connects TRBV6-5 to TRBJ2-1; D perhaps matches TRBD2 (6 bases). The V end was cut by 2 bases, the J end by 9 bases, with 11 bases between. CDR1 and CDR2 (germline): MNHEY, SVGAGI. This CDR3 spans 13 amino acids. CDR3 sequence (DNA): TGTGCCAGCAGTTACGTAGGAGCGGGTGAGCAGTTCTTC. This translates into CASSYVGAGEQFF.

The rearrangement uses TRBV3-1 (or the pseudogene TRBV3-2) and TRBJ1-6; the match to TRBD1 covers 7 bases. The CDR3 sequence is 14 residues long. From germline, CDR1 is LGHDT and CDR2 YNNKEL (reference sequence). Trimming cost V 1 base and J 8 bases; bases outside gene matches: 2. CDR3 coding DNA: TGTGCCAGCAGCCAAGCAGGGGGAGATTCACCCCTCCACTTT. Protein sequence: CASSQAGGDSPLHF.

This chain joins TRBV7-9 and TRBJ2-7, with D unclear. V shed 9 bases and J shed 3 bases, with 15 bases lying between them. The CDR3 is 13 residues long. CDR1 SEHNR and CDR2 FQNEAQ come from the germline V gene (reference sequence). The CDR3 loop is CASTTTNLYEQYF. The CDR3 region has the DNA TGTGCCAGTACTACCACGAATCTCTACGAGCAGTACTTC.

This clone occurred a few times. The chain carries TRBV2 and TRBJ2-2; D gene unclear. Trimming shortened V by 5 bases and J by 2 bases, and 12 bases separated the two germline ends. From germline, CDR1 is SNHLY and CDR2 FYNNEI. The CDR3 is 15 amino acids. In DNA, the CDR3 is TGTGCCAGCAGTCGTCGCGGAAAAAACACCGGGGAGCTGTTTTTT. It codes for CASSRRGKNTGELFF. The entire variable domain, with the rest obtained from reference TRBV2 and TRBJ2-2, is as follows: EPEVTQTPSHQVTQMGQEVILRCVPISNHLYFYWYRQILGQKVEFLVSFYNNEISEKSEIFDDQFSVERPDGSNFTLKIRSTKLEDSAMYFCASSRRGKNTGELFFGEGSRLTVL.

This clone showed up just a few times. The CDR3 region is CAGSEGLGEQFF. In DNA, the CDR3 is TGTGCCGGAAGCGAGGGACTAGGCGAGCAGTTCTTC. This chain uses TRBV28 with TRBJ2-1; 8 positions agree with TRBD2. Losses at the gene ends were 11 bases for V and 10 bases for J; bases not matched to a gene: 10. This CDR3 region has 12 residues. The germline gives CDR1 MDHEN, CDR2 SYDVKM.

Details on this clone: At the DNA level, this CDR3 is encoded by other sequences in the same sample as well. DNA for the CDR3: TGTGCCAGTAGTATACAGGGTGGGCAGCCCCAGCATTTT. It yields the protein CASSIQGGQPQHF. V gene TRBV19 combines with J gene TRBJ1-5; possible D gene TRBD1, 5 bases. This CDR3 has 13 amino acids. With 2 bases removed from V and 7 bases from J, the gap between germline ends came to 9 bases. Per the germline V gene, CDR1 is LNHDA and CDR2 is SQIVND (reference sequence).

V gene TRBV9 combines with J gene TRBJ2-1; 9 bases align to TRBD2. Germline assignment: CDR1 SGDLS and CDR2 YYNGEE. The CDR3 length is 15 residues. J lost 9 bases, V lost 0 bases, and 7 bases had no gene match. This CDR3 reads CASSVELAGRSEQFF. DNA for the CDR3: TGTGCCAGCAGCGTAGAGCTAGCGGGGAGGAGTGAGCAGTTCTTC. The full variable domain, in which reference TRBV9 and TRBJ2-1 provide the parts outside the CDR3, is DSGVTQTPKHLITATGQRVTLRCSPRSGDLSVYWYQQSLDQGLQFLIQYYNGEERAKGNILERFSAQQFPDLHSELNLSSLELGDSALYFCASSVELAGRSEQFFGPGTRLTVL.

V and J are TRBV28 and TRBJ1-2; a weak D match, TRBD1 (6 bases). Germline values: CDR1 MDHEN, CDR2 SYDVKM. The CDR3 contains 17 residues. V gave up 1 base and J gave up 3 bases, with 18 bases separating them. CDR3 sequence: CASSLLGARGLDYGYTF. The CDR3, as DNA: TGTGCCAGCAGTTTATTGGGGGCCCGAGGTTTGGACTATGGCTACACCTTC.

The rearrangement joins TRBV3-1 (or the pseudogene TRBV3-2) to TRBJ1-1, with unresolved D. CDR3 length: 14 residues. Germline V CDR1 and CDR2: LGHDT, YNNKEL (reference sequence). V was cut by 3 bases and J by 4 bases, with 12 bases left in between. The CDR3 DNA reads TGTGCCAGCAGCCAGTCCGGTGGAGTCACTGAAGCTTTCTTT. It encodes CASSQSGGVTEAFF.

In its sample, this clone was seen a few times. The J gene is TRBJ2-7, the V gene TRBV18; 10 nucleotides line up with TRBD2. Trimming at V came to 3 bases and at J to 5 bases, leaving 7 bases not matched to a gene. CDR3 length equals 15 residues. Per germline, CDR1 KGHSH and CDR2 LQKENI. The CDR3 DNA reads TGTGCCAGCTCACCCCCTAGCGGGAGTGATCACGAGCAGTACTTC. The encoded protein is CASSPPSGSDHEQYF.

J is TRBJ1-2 and V is TRBV28; the D gene is possibly TRBD1 (6 bases). Germline V gives CDR1 MDHEN, CDR2 SYDVKM. The CDR3 loop spans 14 amino acids. Trimming pared 6 bases from V and 7 bases from J, leaving 18 bases between. The CDR3 sequence is CASRPRGGPLGYTF. For the CDR3, the DNA is TGTGCCAGCAGGCCCCGCGGGGGGCCCCTTGGCTACACCTTC.

The rearrangement links TRBV28 to TRBJ2-7, with 9 positions matching TRBD1. Per the germline V gene, CDR1 is MDHEN and CDR2 is SYDVKM. J gave up 6 bases and V 4 bases, and 10 bases lay outside the gene matches. The CDR3 sequence is 15 residues long. The DNA for the CDR3 is TGTGCCAGCAGTTCGTGGGGACAGGGTACCCCCGAGCAGTACTTC. The encoded protein is CASSSWGQGTPEQYF.

This sequence joins TRBV9 and TRBJ2-2; weak D call: TRBD1 (5 bases). The germline V gene has CDR1 SGDLS and CDR2 YYNGEE. The CDR3 spans 17 residues. Trimming stripped 0 bases from V and 0 bases from J, with 12 bases between. This CDR3 reads CASSVDLDRANTGELFF. The DNA of the CDR3 is TGTGCCAGCAGCGTAGACCTTGACAGAGCGAACACCGGGGAGCTGTTTTTT.

J is TRBJ1-2 and V is TRBV7-2, with 8 bases fitting TRBD1. CDR1 and CDR2 from the germline V gene are SGHTA and FQGNSA. This CDR3 contains 16 residues. After removal of 1 base from V and 5 bases from J, the junction contained 9 bases not matched to a gene. In DNA form, the CDR3 reads TGTGCCAGCAGCTTAGATTCACGGACAGGGAGATATGGCTACACCTTC. It specifies CASSLDSRTGRYGYTF.